Shown below are 21 T cell receptor beta chains from a single sample sequenced in a study of OX40 agonist ivuxolimab in advanced cancers. Libraries were prepared by immunoSEQ multiplex PCR; TCRdb keeps only in-frame clonotypes and omits some of them. This sample yields roughly 64,000 clones, of which roughly 89% are seen a single time; approximately 0.8% belongs to the top ten. The sequencing here drew on CD4+ or CD8+ T cells sorted from blood, taken in a trial of the OX40 agonist ivuxolimab. The receptors stem from an adult with an advanced solid tumor such as melanoma, head and neck, liver or kidney cancer.

This chain connects TRBV7-6 to TRBJ2-2, with 8 bases matching TRBD1. CDR3 length: 15 amino acids. The germline CDR1 and CDR2 sequences are SGHVS and FNYEAQ. V lost 5 bases and J lost 1; bases outside the gene matches: 3. In DNA form, the CDR3 reads TGTGCCAGCAGCATAGGGACAGGGAACACCGGGGAGCTGTTTTTT. This sequence encodes CASSIGTGNTGELFF. Together with reference TRBV7-6 and TRBJ2-2, the CDR3 gives the full variable domain: GAGVSQSPRYKVTKRGQDVALRCDPISGHVSLYWYRQALGQGPEFLTYFNYEAQQDKSGLPNDRFSAERPEGSISTLTIQRTEQRDSAMYRCASSIGTGNTGELFFGEGSRLTVL.

V and J are TRBV14 and TRBJ1-4; a weak D match, TRBD1 (6 bases). Germline V gene data show CDR1 as SGHDN and CDR2 as FVKESK. The CDR3 runs 19 residues. V lost 2 bases, J lost 0 bases, and 19 bases lay in between. CDR3 protein: CASSQSPSRGFATNEKLFF. The CDR3 nucleotides read TGTGCCAGCAGCCAATCGCCGTCGAGGGGGTTCGCAACTAATGAAAAACTGTTTTTT.

This rearrangement joins TRBV30 to TRBJ1-5; D may be TRBD1 (6 bases). CDR1 is GTSNPN, CDR2 SVGIG, per germline (reference sequence). The CDR3 loop spans 14 amino acids. Trimming removed 3 bases from V and 1 base from J, with 10 bases in between. In DNA, the CDR3 is TGTGCCTGGAGCTCAGGGGCGAGCAATCAGCCCCAGCATTTT. This gives the protein CAWSSGASNQPQHF.

This CDR3 reads CASSPFWSSGANVLTF. The CDR3, as DNA: TGCGCCAGCAGTCCTTTTTGGAGCTCTGGGGCCAACGTCCTGACTTTC. The rearrangement joins TRBV4-1 to TRBJ2-6, with no clear D. Germline V gene sequence: CDR1 MGHRA, CDR2 YSYEKL. The V gene lost 6 bases and the J gene lost 0 bases, with 12 bases spanning the gap. The CDR3 consists of 16 residues.

The rearrangement joins TRBV9 to TRBJ2-5, with 13 nucleotides matching TRBD2. This CDR3 is built from 14 residues. The V and J ends lost 4 bases and 5 bases, in that order; junction bases with no gene match: 2. Looked up from germline, CDR1 is SGDLS and CDR2 is YYNGEE. CDR3 loop: CASSTSGRAETQYF. The DNA for the CDR3 is TGTGCCAGCAGCACTAGCGGGAGGGCTGAGACCCAGTACTTC.

The gene calls are TRBV30 and TRBJ1-3; the D is unclear. CDR1 and CDR2 from the germline V gene are GTSNPN and SVGIG (reference sequence). Trimming removed 6 bases at V and 0 bases at J, with 9 bases between. The CDR3 covers 13 residues. As DNA, the CDR3 is TGTGCCTGCCCATCCAGCTCTGGAAACACCATATATTTT. Translating gives CACPSSSGNTIYF.

The chain is built from TRBV7-9 and TRBJ1-1; TRBD1 agrees at 8 bases. Trimming took 5 bases from V and 11 from J; bases not matched to a gene: 13. Germline V gives CDR1 SEHNR, CDR2 FQNEAQ (reference sequence). The length of the CDR3 is 14 residues. The CDR3, as DNA: TGTGCCAGCAGCCCCCGGGACAGGCGGTTGAAGGCTTTCTTT. Translating it yields CASSPRDRRLKAFF.

The rearrangement uses TRBV6-6 and TRBJ1-1, with TRBD1 as a possible D gene (5 bases). The germline gives CDR1 MNHNY, CDR2 SVGAGI (reference sequence). Trimming removed 6 bases from V and 0 bases from J, with 8 bases in between. This CDR3 contains 13 residues. The CDR3 region has the DNA TGTGCCAGCAGGCGACAGATGAACACTGAAGCTTTCTTT. Its translation: CASRRQMNTEAFF.

This sequence joins TRBV28 and TRBJ1-3, with TRBD1 matching over 7 bases. Per the germline V gene, CDR1 is MDHEN and CDR2 is SYDVKM. The trim removed 5 bases at V and 2 bases at J, leaving 3 bases unmatched. The length of the CDR3 is 14 residues. The CDR3 reads CASSGQVAGNTIYF. The CDR3 region has the DNA TGTGCCAGCAGTGGACAGGTAGCTGGAAACACCATATATTTT.

This sequence joins TRBV7-3 and TRBJ2-3; no reliable D call. This CDR3 spans 13 amino acids. Germline CDR1 and CDR2: SGHTA and FQGTGA. The ends were cut back, 0 bases at V and 2 bases at J, with 3 bases in the middle. CDR3 in amino acids: CASSLTDTDTQYF. The DNA of the CDR3 is TGTGCCAGCAGCTTAACAGACACAGATACGCAGTATTTT.

The V and J genes are TRBV28 and TRBJ1-2, with D perhaps matching TRBD1 (6 bases). The CDR3 runs 14 residues. Trimming pared 4 bases from V and 4 bases from J, leaving 13 bases between. Germline CDR1 and CDR2: MDHEN and SYDVKM. The CDR3 protein is CASSSGPGVYGYTF. The CDR3 DNA reads as TGTGCCAGCAGTTCGGGACCAGGGGTCTATGGCTACACCTTC.

J is TRBJ1-4 and V is TRBV9, with TRBD1 identical over 8 bases. Looked up from germline, CDR1 is SGDLS and CDR2 is YYNGEE. V was pared by 4 bases and J by 3 bases, with 5 bases of the junction left unmatched. This CDR3 region has 15 residues. The CDR3 DNA follows: TGTGCCAGCAGCCCCCAGGGGGCCCCTAATGAAAAACTGTTTTTT. The encoded protein is CASSPQGAPNEKLFF.

This rearrangement joins TRBV5-5 to TRBJ1-3; D possibly corresponds to TRBD1 (5 bases). Per germline, CDR1 SGHKS and CDR2 YYEKEE (reference sequence). The CDR3 contains 15 residues. V was clipped by 4 bases and J by 0 bases, with 11 bases between them. The CDR3 nucleotides are TGTGCCAGCAGCGTAATGACAGTCTCTGGAAACACCATATATTTT. Protein: CASSVMTVSGNTIYF.

This clone has just one count. The chain is built from TRBV28 and TRBJ1-2, with 9 positions matching TRBD1. V lost 6 bases, J lost 0 bases, and 8 bases stayed unmatched. The germline V gene encodes CDR1 MDHEN and CDR2 SYDVKM. The CDR3 is 16 residues long. CDR3 in amino acids: CASSPDRGASNYGYTF. The CDR3 bases are TGTGCCAGCAGCCCCGACAGGGGGGCTTCTAACTATGGCTACACCTTC.

This chain connects TRBV10-3 to TRBJ2-1; no firm D call. The CDR3 is made up of 12 amino acids. The V and J ends lost 2 bases and 6 bases respectively, with 5 bases between them. Germline lookup yields CDR1 ENHRY and CDR2 SYGVKD. The CDR3 region is CAISEGANEQFF. The CDR3 coding sequence is TGTGCCATCAGTGAGGGAGCCAATGAGCAGTTCTTC.

The rearrangement links TRBV5-1 to TRBJ2-3, with D perhaps assigned TRBD1 or TRBD2 (5 bases each). The germline V gene has CDR1 SGHRS and CDR2 YFSETQ. V lost 3 bases to trimming and J lost 4 bases, with 15 bases between them. CDR3 length: 15 residues. The CDR3 is CASSYGTTRPDTQYF. The CDR3 nucleotides are TGCGCCAGCAGCTACGGGACCACCCGCCCAGATACGCAGTATTTT.

The chain has TRBV7-9 and TRBJ2-2; D not certain. Trimming took off 8 bases at V and 4 bases at J, with 17 bases between the two ends. This CDR3 has 15 amino acids. Germline V gene data show CDR1 as SEHNR and CDR2 as FQNEAQ (reference sequence). Written as DNA, the CDR3 is TGTGCCAGCCTATACGGCGGAACGGGCACCGGGGAGCTGTTTTTT. Translation gives CASLYGGTGTGELFF. The full variable domain, rest sourced from reference TRBV7-9 and TRBJ2-2, is DTGVSQNPRHKITKRGQNVTFRCDPISEHNRLYWYRQTLGQGPEFLTYFQNEAQLEKSRLLSDRFSAERPKGSFSTLEIQRTEQGDSAMYLCASLYGGTGTGELFFGEGSRLTVL.

The chain has TRBV4-1 and TRBJ2-5; D is perhaps TRBD2 (6 bases). V was cut by 0 bases and J by 5 bases, with 10 bases left in between. Germline values: CDR1 MGHRA, CDR2 YSYEKL. This CDR3 contains 14 residues. The CDR3 coding sequence is TGCGCCAGCAGCCAAGACGGGGGTGGGGAGACCCAGTACTTC. Translated, it gives CASSQDGGGETQYF.

V and J are TRBV5-4 and TRBJ1-1; 9 bases line up with TRBD1. CDR3 length: 17 residues. Germline-derived CDR1 and CDR2 are SGHNT and YYREEE (reference sequence). V lost 4 bases to trimming and J lost 1 base; unmatched junction nucleotides: 11. In nucleotides, the CDR3 is TGTGCCAGCAGCACGAGACAGGGGGGTATTAGGAACACTGAAGCTTTCTTT. This encodes CASSTRQGGIRNTEAFF.

The chain joins TRBV5-1 to TRBJ2-1; D uncertain. The germline V and J ends were trimmed by 3 bases and 1 base, with 11 bases remaining between them. Germline V gene sequence: CDR1 SGHRS, CDR2 YFSETQ. CDR3 length: 15 amino acids. CDR3 sequence (DNA): TGCGCCAGCAGCTCCCTGACCGTGTCCTACAATGAGCAGTTCTTC. Encoded protein: CASSSLTVSYNEQFF.

V and J are TRBV19 and TRBJ2-3, with 12 bases lining up with TRBD2. CDR3 length equals 18 residues. Unmatched junction bases numbered 10, after V lost 5 bases and J lost 1 base. CDR1 is LNHDA and CDR2 is SQIVND in the germline V gene (reference sequence). The DNA of the CDR3 is TGTGCCAGTAGTTCAGGACTAGCGGGATCGTCTGGCACAGATACGCAGTATTTT. Translated, it gives CASSSGLAGSSGTDTQYF.